Listed here are 20 T cell receptor beta chains from one sample, sequenced in a study of radiation and T cells in renal cell carcinoma. Time point specified: blood 2 weeks post-SBRT. Treatment defined: 15 Gy SBRT to primary tumor, nephrectomy 4 weeks later. The protocol was immunoSEQ multiplex PCR, while the TCRdb copy is restricted to in-frame clones and leaves out a portion. The sample lists 150,000 or so clones; 87% were seen once. The sequencing used blood, collected from a patient whose treatment included radiotherapy and nephrectomy. All receptors come from a woman aged 45-65 years with renal cell carcinoma.

The chain couples TRBV18 to TRBJ1-1; D remains ambiguous. Trimming took 3 bases from V and 0 from J, leaving 14 bases between them. CDR3 length: 16 amino acids. Germline V gene sequence: CDR1 KGHSH, CDR2 LQKENI. The CDR3 reads CASSPDAVALNTEAFF. The DNA for the CDR3 is TGTGCCAGCTCACCGGATGCAGTTGCTTTGAACACTGAAGCTTTCTTT.

This chain links TRBV18 with TRBJ1-1, with D maybe TRBD1 (6 bases). This CDR3 has 14 amino acids. The ends were cut back, 2 bases at V and 0 bases at J, with 7 bases in the middle. Germline CDR1 reads KGHSH; CDR2 reads LQKENI. The CDR3 sequence is CASSPTGLNTEAFF. In DNA, the CDR3 is TGTGCCAGCTCACCAACAGGGCTGAACACTGAAGCTTTCTTT.

The chain combines TRBV6-5 with TRBJ1-5, with 11 nucleotides matching TRBD1. The germline V gene has CDR1 MNHEY and CDR2 SVGAGI. Unmatched junction bases numbered 6, after V lost 5 bases and J lost 6 bases. The CDR3 runs to 15 residues. CDR3 sequence: CASSTTGQGGQPQHF. The CDR3 nucleotides read TGTGCCAGCAGTACTACGGGACAGGGGGGTCAGCCCCAGCATTTT.

The chain joins TRBV7-9 to TRBJ1-3; tentatively, D is TRBD1 (5 bases). CDR3 length: 15 amino acids. The germline V gene encodes CDR1 SEHNR and CDR2 FQNEAQ (reference sequence). V lost 3 bases to trimming and J lost 0 bases, with 9 bases between them. CDR3 in amino acids: CASSFEGSSGNTIYF. CDR3 bases: TGTGCCAGCAGCTTTGAGGGGAGCTCTGGAAACACCATATATTTT. The full variable domain, with the rest looked up from reference TRBV7-9 and TRBJ1-3, is DTGVSQNPRHKITKRGQNVTFRCDPISEHNRLYWYRQTLGQGPEFLTYFQNEAQLEKSRLLSDRFSAERPKGSFSTLEIQRTEQGDSAMYLCASSFEGSSGNTIYFGEGSWLTVV.

This chain joins TRBV5-1 and TRBJ2-5; 7 positions agree with TRBD1. The germline gives CDR1 SGHRS, CDR2 YFSETQ. The CDR3 contains 15 residues. V shed 0 bases and J 5 bases; nucleotides not matched to a gene: 7. CDR3 amino acids: CASSLGQGDAETQYF. For the CDR3, the DNA is TGCGCCAGCAGCTTGGGACAGGGAGACGCGGAGACCCAGTACTTC.

The V call is TRBV2, the J call TRBJ2-1; either TRBD1 or TRBD2 may fit D (5 bases each). The V end was cut by 0 bases, the J end by 5 bases, with 5 bases between. CDR1 and CDR2 (germline): SNHLY, FYNNEI. There are 13 residues in the CDR3. The CDR3 DNA is TGTGCCAGCAGTGAAGCGGGGGACAATGAGCAGTTCTTC. Amino acid sequence: CASSEAGDNEQFF.

The rearrangement uses TRBV19 and TRBJ2-2, with D tentatively TRBD1 or TRBD2 (5 bases each). Germline CDR1 and CDR2: LNHDA and SQIVND (reference sequence). Trimming removed 2 bases at V and 8 bases at J, with 21 bases between. The CDR3 is 17 residues long. CDR3 amino acids: CASSIMTYSIGTGELFF. DNA of the CDR3: TGTGCCAGTAGTATAATGACATATAGTATCGGGACGGGGGAGCTGTTTTTT.

V and J are TRBV9 and TRBJ1-4; D might be TRBD1 (5 bases). Germline V lookup: CDR1 SGDLS, CDR2 YYNGEE. Trimming removed 1 base at V and 8 bases at J, with 18 bases between. The CDR3 has 16 amino acids. DNA of the CDR3: TGTGCCAGCAGCGTACAGGTTGGGGGAGTAGGAGAAAAACTGTTTTTT. It specifies CASSVQVGGVGEKLFF.

The genes are TRBV19 and TRBJ2-7; 8 nucleotides agree with TRBD1. Germline V gene lookup returns CDR1 LNHDA and CDR2 SQIVND (reference sequence). V was clipped by 5 bases and J by 3 bases; unmatched bases: 6. The CDR3 has 14 amino acids. Here the CDR3 DNA reads TGTGCCAGTAGTCCTACAGGGGGAGTCTACGAGCAGTACTTC. Amino acids: CASSPTGGVYEQYF.

CDR3 loop: CASSARAGDTGELFF. CDR3 nucleotides: TGTGCCAGCAGCGCACGAGCGGGCGACACCGGGGAGCTGTTTTTT. The chain uses TRBV7-2 and TRBJ2-2; D may be TRBD2 (6 bases). The CDR3 is made up of 15 amino acids. Trimming removed 5 bases at V and 3 bases at J, with 13 bases between. Germline V CDR1 and CDR2: SGHTA, FQGNSA.

The chain is built from TRBV6-1 and TRBJ2-7; tentative D call: TRBD2 (5 bases). The length of the CDR3 is 16 residues. Looked up from germline, CDR1 is MNHNS and CDR2 is SASEGT. V was pared by 2 bases and J by 0 bases, with 14 bases between. CDR3 residues: CASSERWGGSSYEQYF. CDR3 bases: TGTGCCAGCAGTGAACGGTGGGGTGGGAGCTCCTACGAGCAGTACTTC.

The chain has TRBV7-9 and TRBJ1-2, with unresolved D. CDR3 length: 10 amino acids. CDR1 SEHNR and CDR2 FQNEAQ come from the germline V gene (reference sequence). Trimming left V 5 bases short and J 7 bases short, with 5 bases between. CDR3 amino acids: CASSPSGYTF. CDR3 DNA sequence: TGTGCCAGCAGCCCGTCTGGCTACACCTTC.

The chain has TRBV5-1 and TRBJ2-3; no definite D call. The germline V gene has CDR1 SGHRS and CDR2 YFSETQ. Trimming removed 8 bases from V and 2 bases from J, with 9 bases in between. The CDR3 is made up of 12 amino acids. The CDR3 DNA reads TGCGCCAGTTACACCGACACAGATACGCAGTATTTT. The encoded protein is CASYTDTDTQYF.

With regard to this clone: Distinct nucleotide sequences in the sample also encode this CDR3. The gene calls are TRBV7-3 and TRBJ1-1; D remains ambiguous. The CDR3 extends over 13 amino acids. V was cut by 5 bases and J by 0 bases, with 7 bases left in between. The germline CDR1 and CDR2 sequences are SGHTA and FQGTGA. The chain's CDR3 is CASSPRLNTEAFF. DNA for the CDR3: TGTGCCAGCAGCCCCCGGTTGAACACTGAAGCTTTCTTT. Drawing the rest from reference TRBV7-3 and TRBJ1-1, the complete variable domain is GAGVSQTPSNKVTEKGKYVELRCDPISGHTALYWYRQSLGQGPEFLIYFQGTGAADDSGLPNDRFFAVRPEGSVSTLKIQRTERGDSAVYLCASSPRLNTEAFFGQGTRLTVV.

V and J are TRBV19 and TRBJ2-7, with 9 bases that match TRBD2. Germline V gene lookup returns CDR1 LNHDA and CDR2 SQIVND (reference sequence). The CDR3 has 13 residues. V trimming: 8 bases; J trimming: 2 bases; junction bases outside the gene matches: 4. In nucleotides, the CDR3 is TGTGCCAGTCGGGAGCGGGGGGCCTACGAGCAGTACTTC. This sequence encodes CASRERGAYEQYF.

The chain is built from TRBV5-4 and TRBJ2-2; 8 nucleotides line up with TRBD2. The CDR3 has 15 amino acids. The germline V gene has CDR1 SGHNT and CDR2 YYREEE (reference sequence). V lost 4 bases to trimming and J lost 5 bases; unmatched junction nucleotides: 7. The CDR3 DNA is TGTGCCAGCAGCCGGGGGGGATGGAGGACCGGGGAGCTGTTTTTT. It translates to CASSRGGWRTGELFF.

The chain has TRBV12-2 and TRBJ1-4. TRBV12-2 is a documented pseudogene. The CDR3 loop spans 13 amino acids. This CDR3 reads CASTKDGNEKLFF. CDR3 nucleotide sequence: TGTGCATCCACTAAGGACGGTAATGAAAAACTGTTTTTT.

CDR3 sequence (DNA): TGTGCCAGCACCTCCGGGGGACACTCCTACGAGCAGTACTTC. It translates to CASTSGGHSYEQYF. The rearrangement links TRBV11-2 to TRBJ2-7; D assignment may be TRBD1 or TRBD2 (6 bases each). The V end was cut by 7 bases, the J end by 0 bases, with 13 bases between. From germline, CDR1 is SGHAT and CDR2 FQNNGV. The CDR3 consists of 14 residues.

The J gene is TRBJ1-2, the V gene TRBV7-8; perhaps TRBD1 as D (6 bases). Trimming cost V 4 bases and J 3 bases, with 24 bases left between them. CDR1 is SGHVS and CDR2 is FQNEAQ in the germline V gene. CDR3 length: 18 amino acids. The CDR3, as DNA: TGTGCCAGCAGCTCTAGCCCCCTGGGGGGGGCTGGGGACTATGGCTACACCTTC. Translating it yields CASSSSPLGGAGDYGYTF. The complete variable domain, with remaining parts taken from reference TRBV7-8 and TRBJ1-2, reads GAGVSQSPRYKVAKRGQDVALRCDPISGHVSLFWYQQALGQGPEFLTYFQNEAQLDKSGLPSDRFFAERPEGSVSTLKIQRTQQEDSAVYLCASSSSPLGGAGDYGYTFGSGTRLTVV.

J is TRBJ1-5 and V is TRBV7-9; D is ambiguous. V was shortened by 1 base and J by 6 bases, with 10 bases between the two germline ends. Germline loops: CDR1 SEHNR, CDR2 FQNEAQ (reference sequence). There are 14 residues in the CDR3. The CDR3 sequence: CASSLDQEGQPQHF. CDR3 sequence (DNA): TGTGCCAGCAGCTTAGACCAAGAGGGTCAGCCCCAGCATTTT.